The entry below describes one TCR beta chain. This clonotype was counted a few times. Its antigen specificity is not known. Base quality data are lacking; no much larger clone is found one base away. These data belong to a study of T cell repertoires in cytomegalovirus infection (dated by TCRdb to the late 2010s). A note on the overall study: Recently identified HLA-C-restricted CMV epitopes, whose presentation resists viral immunomodulation, were targeted by peptide stimulations together with well-studied HLA-B-restricted epitopes. The HLA type of each donor mattered for the analysis, because public TCR beta signatures pointed to carriage of CMV infection along with the matching HLA type. General study outcomes and caveats: Carriers of CMV infection plus the relevant HLA type were discriminated by the cumulative frequency of public TCR beta family members in the study cohort and in an independent approximately 350-donor cohort. In the ex vivo response, HLA-C-restricted CMV-specific TCR beta clonotypes were dominant, and in two of eight donors the single most frequent clonotype came from this HLA-C-restricted group.

Instrument on record: Illumina HiSeq 1500. The public reads were reanalyzed by TCRdb: fastp trimming at Q25, MiXCR alignment, in-frame beta chains only. Rows merge per CDR3 protein into single entries with the most common DNA and genes. The table for this sample lists about 900,000 distinct CDR3 sequences; about a third of them were counted only once. Of the sample, roughly 13% falls within the top ten clones. The CDR3, from cysteine to phenylalanine, totals 17 residues. Only the CDR3 part of the read is kept: 51 bases, read in frame from the first base. V has 0 bases trimmed and J has 1 base trimmed; junction bases matching no gene number 6. CDR1 and CDR2 (LGHNA, YNFKEQ) derive from the germline V gene. The sample's treatment or condition, from its label and the paper: in vitro stimulation with specific CMV peptide epitopes to enrich CMV-specific T cells.

The sample consisted of cultured CD8+ T cells from PBMCs, taken from culture after CMV antigen stimulation. The chain employs TRBV4-2 and TRBJ2-3; the junction holds 8 bases that match TRBD1. The source of this sequence is a human donor in good health (CMV status not recorded). Some clones in this sample may be carry-over from other donors' samples. CDR3 region: CASSQDIPGQGTDTQYF. The DNA sequence follows: TGTGCCAGCAGCCAAGATATTCCGGGACAGGGCACAGATACGCAGTATTTT.